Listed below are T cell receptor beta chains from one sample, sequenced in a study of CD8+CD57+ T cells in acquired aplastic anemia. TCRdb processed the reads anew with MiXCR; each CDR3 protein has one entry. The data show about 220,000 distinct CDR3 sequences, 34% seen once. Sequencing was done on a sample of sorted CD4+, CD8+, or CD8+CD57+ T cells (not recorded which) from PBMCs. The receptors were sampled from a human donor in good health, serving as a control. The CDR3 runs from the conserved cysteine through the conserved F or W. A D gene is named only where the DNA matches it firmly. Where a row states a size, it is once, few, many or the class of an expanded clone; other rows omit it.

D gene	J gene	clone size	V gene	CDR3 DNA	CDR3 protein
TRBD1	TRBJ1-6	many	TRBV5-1	TGCGCCAGCAGCCGGGACAGGCGAAATTCACCCCTCCACTTT	CASSRDRRNSPLHF
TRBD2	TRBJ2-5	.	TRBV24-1	TGTGCCACCAGTGATGTCCAAATCGGGACTAGCGGGAACCAAGAGACCCAGTACTTC	CATSDVQIGTSGNQETQYF
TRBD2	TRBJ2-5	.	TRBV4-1	TGCGCCAGCAGCCAAGTCGACTCGGGGGGGCAAGAGACCCAGTACTTC	CASSQVDSGGQETQYF
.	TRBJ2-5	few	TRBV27	TGTGCCAGCAGCCGACATTCAGGGCAAGAGACCCAGTACTTC	CASSRHSGQETQYF
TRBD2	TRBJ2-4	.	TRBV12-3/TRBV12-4	TGTGCCAGCTCCCGGGGGGACATTCAGTACTTC	CASSRGDIQYF
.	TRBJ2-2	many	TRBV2	TGTGCCAGCAGCCTCCTGGCAGGGAACACCGGGGAGCTGTTTTTT	CASSLLAGNTGELFF
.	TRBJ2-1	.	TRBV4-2	TGTGCCAGCAGCCAAACACCATACGGGCGCCCCTCCTACAATGAGCAGTTCTTC	CASSQTPYGRPSYNEQFF
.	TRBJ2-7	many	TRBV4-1	TGCGCCAGCAGCCAAGTCGACATGGTCGTTTTCGGCGAGCAGTACTTC	CASSQVDMVVFGEQYF
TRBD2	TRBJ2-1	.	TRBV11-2	TGTGCCAGCACCCTACTAGCGGGGGGACCCTACAATGAGCAGTTCTTC	CASTLLAGGPYNEQFF
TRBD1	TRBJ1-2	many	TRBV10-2	TGCGCCAGCAAGCCCGGGACAGGGGATGGGGATGGCTACACCTTC	CASKPGTGDGDGYTF
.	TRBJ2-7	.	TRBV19	TGTGCCAGTAGTATAGCCCCAGGAAGTTCCTACGAGCAGTACTTC	CASSIAPGSSYEQYF
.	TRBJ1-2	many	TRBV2	TGTGCCAGCAGTGATCAGGGTACTTTAAACTATGGCTACACCTTC	CASSDQGTLNYGYTF
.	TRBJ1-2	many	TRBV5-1	TGCGCCAGCAGCCCAGAACCGACGAACTCCTATGGCTACACCTTC	CASSPEPTNSYGYTF
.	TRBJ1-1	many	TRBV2	TGTGCCAGCAGGGGGGGACCCTCGGACACTGAAGCTTTCTTT	CASRGGPSDTEAFF